This T cell receptor beta chain was sequenced during a study of T cells in Graves' hyperthyroidism and ophthalmopathy. Study details: Peripheral blood collection took place at initial diagnosis, before any treatment.

Uncontrolled infection, other autoimmune disease, pregnancy or lactation barred patients from enrollment. Study outcomes and limitations: Most thyroid clonotypes expanded above 0.001 were also detected in blood.

TCR beta CDR3 sequences were amplified from RNA transcripts. Researchers ran a first-round RT-PCR on the TCR CDR3 using the HTBI primer set. A single record per CDR3 protein comes from TCRdb applying MiXCR to the multiplex PCR reads. The sample includes 530,000 or so distinct CDR3 sequences, approximately 25% of them seen just once. This clonotype appeared many times. Its specificity is not known. The CDR3 covers 15 residues. V was shortened by 2 bases and J by 6 bases, with 14 bases between the two germline ends. Germline V gene sequence: CDR1 MNHEY, CDR2 SVGAGI. Sequencing input: blood. This chain connects TRBV6-5 to TRBJ1-5, with D perhaps TRBD1 (5 bases). The receptor comes from a woman younger than 45 with Graves' ophthalmopathy. The CDR3 region has the DNA TGTGCCAGCAGTTACGGGGCAGGGTGGGGTCAGCCCCAGCATTTT. Amino acid sequence: CASSYGAGWGQPQHF.